This record covers a single T cell receptor (beta chain). V lost 3 bases and J lost 5, with 14 bases in between. The germline V gene has CDR1 SGHRS and CDR2 YFSETQ. The CDR3 totals 14 residues. The source of the sample is a study of T-cell reconstitution after alpha-beta-depleted transplantation in children. Unique molecular identifiers were incorporated when the TCRbeta library was constructed. TCRdb re-called the PCR reads through MiXCR, storing one row per CDR3 protein. This sample has about 540,000 distinct CDR3 sequences, with approximately 16% found just once. The material sequenced was PBMCs from the stem cell graft donor, taken from the stem cell graft. The chain links TRBV5-1 to TRBJ2-5; D may be TRBD1 (6 bases). The sequence came from a human donor who donated a stem cell graft to a child with acute lymphoblastic leukemia. The CDR3 region is CASSSVTGIETQYF. CDR3 nucleotides: TGCGCCAGCAGCTCCGTGACAGGTATCGAGACCCAGTACTTC.